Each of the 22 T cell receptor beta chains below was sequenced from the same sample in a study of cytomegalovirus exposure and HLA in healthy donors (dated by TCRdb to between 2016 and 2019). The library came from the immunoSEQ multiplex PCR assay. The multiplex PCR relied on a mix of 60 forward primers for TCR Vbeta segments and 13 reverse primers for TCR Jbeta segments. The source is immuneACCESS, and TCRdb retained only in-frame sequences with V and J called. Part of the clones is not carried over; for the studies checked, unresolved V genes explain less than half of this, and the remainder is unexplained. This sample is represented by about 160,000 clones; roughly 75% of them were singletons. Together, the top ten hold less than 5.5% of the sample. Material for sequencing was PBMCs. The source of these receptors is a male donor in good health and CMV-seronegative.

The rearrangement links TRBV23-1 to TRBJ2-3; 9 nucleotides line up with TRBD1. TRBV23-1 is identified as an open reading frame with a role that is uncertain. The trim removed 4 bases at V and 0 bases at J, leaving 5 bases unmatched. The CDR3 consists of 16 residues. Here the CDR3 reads CASSLLDRGSTDTQYF. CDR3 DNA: TGCGCCAGCAGTCTTCTAGACAGGGGGAGCACAGATACGCAGTATTTT.

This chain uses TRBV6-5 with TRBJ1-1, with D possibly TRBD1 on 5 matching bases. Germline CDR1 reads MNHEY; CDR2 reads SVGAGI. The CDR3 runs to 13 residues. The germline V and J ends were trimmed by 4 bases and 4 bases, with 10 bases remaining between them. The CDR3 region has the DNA TGTGCCAGCAGTTCTCGGGGGGTCACTGAAGCTTTCTTT. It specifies CASSSRGVTEAFF.

CDR3 loop: CASSLGLGSEQYF. CDR3 DNA sequence: TGCGCCAGCAGCTTGGGACTAGGTTCGGAGCAGTACTTC. The chain recombines TRBV5-1 with TRBJ2-7; possibly TRBD2 for D (6 bases). The V end lost 0 bases, the J end lost 7 bases, and 11 bases lay between the germline ends. This CDR3 region has 13 residues. CDR1 is SGHRS and CDR2 is YFSETQ in the germline V gene.

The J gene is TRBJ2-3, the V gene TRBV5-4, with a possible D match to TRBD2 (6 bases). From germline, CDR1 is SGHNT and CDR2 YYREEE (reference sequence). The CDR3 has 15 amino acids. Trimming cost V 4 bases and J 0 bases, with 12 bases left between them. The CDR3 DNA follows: TGTGCCAGCAGCCCGGGGCTAGCGAGCACAGATACGCAGTATTTT. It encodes CASSPGLASTDTQYF.

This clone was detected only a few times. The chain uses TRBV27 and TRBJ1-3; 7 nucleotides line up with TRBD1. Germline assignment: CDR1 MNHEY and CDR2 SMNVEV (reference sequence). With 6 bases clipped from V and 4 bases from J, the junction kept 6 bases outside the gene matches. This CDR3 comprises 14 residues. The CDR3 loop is CASRSGGGGNTIYF. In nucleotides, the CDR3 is TGTGCCAGCAGGTCAGGGGGTGGAGGAAACACCATATATTTT.

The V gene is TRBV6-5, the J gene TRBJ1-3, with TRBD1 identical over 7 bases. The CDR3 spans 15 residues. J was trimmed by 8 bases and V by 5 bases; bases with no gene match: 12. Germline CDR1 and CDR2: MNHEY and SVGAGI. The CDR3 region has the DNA TGTGCCAGCAGTCAGGGGGGCCCACCGGCGGACACCATATATTTT. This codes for CASSQGGPPADTIYF.

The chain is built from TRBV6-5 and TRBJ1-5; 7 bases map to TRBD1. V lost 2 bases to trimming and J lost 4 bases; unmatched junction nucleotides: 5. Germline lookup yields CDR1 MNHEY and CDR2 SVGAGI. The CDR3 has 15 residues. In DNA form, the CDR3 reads TGTGCCAGCAGTTACCGAGGGGGCGCGAATCAGCCCCAGCATTTT. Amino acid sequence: CASSYRGGANQPQHF.

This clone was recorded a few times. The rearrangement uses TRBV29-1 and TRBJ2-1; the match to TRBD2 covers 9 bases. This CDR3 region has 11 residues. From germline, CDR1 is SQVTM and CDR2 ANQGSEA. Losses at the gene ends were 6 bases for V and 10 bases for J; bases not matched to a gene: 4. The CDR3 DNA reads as TGCAGCGTAGGTCTAGCGGGAGAGCAGTTCTTC. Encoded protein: CSVGLAGEQFF.

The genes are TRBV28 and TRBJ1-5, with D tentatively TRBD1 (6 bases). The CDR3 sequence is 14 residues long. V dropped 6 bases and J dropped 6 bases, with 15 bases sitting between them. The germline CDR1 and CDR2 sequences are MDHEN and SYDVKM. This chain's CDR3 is CASSRGGARQPQHF. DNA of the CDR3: TGTGCCAGCAGCCGGGGGGGGGCTCGTCAGCCCCAGCATTTT. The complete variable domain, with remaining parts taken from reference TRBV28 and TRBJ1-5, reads DVKVTQSSRYLVKRTGEKVFLECVQDMDHENMFWYRQDPGLGLRLIYFSYDVKMKEKGDIPEGYSVSREKKERFSLILESASTNQTSMYLCASSRGGARQPQHFGDGTRLSIL.

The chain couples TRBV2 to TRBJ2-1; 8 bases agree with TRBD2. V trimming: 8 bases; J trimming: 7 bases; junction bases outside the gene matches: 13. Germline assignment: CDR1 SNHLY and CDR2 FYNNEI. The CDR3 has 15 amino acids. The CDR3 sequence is CASEAYGGAFNEQFF. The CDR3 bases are TGTGCCAGCGAAGCATACGGGGGGGCCTTTAATGAGCAGTTCTTC.

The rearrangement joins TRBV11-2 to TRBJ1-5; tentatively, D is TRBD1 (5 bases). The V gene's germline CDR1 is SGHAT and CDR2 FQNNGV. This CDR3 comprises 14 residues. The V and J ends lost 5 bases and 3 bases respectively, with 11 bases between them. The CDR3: CASSVRGDNQPQHF. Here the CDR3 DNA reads TGTGCCAGCAGCGTTAGGGGTGACAATCAGCCCCAGCATTTT.

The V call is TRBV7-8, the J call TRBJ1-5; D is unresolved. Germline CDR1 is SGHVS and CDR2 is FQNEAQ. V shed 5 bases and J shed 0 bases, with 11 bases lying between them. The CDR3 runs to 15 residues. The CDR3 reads CASSRESTSNQPQHF. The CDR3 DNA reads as TGTGCCAGCAGCAGGGAGTCCACTAGCAATCAGCCCCAGCATTTT.

The DNA of the CDR3 is TGTGCCAGCAGTGAGGGACAGGGGGCCCTGGTCGAGCAGTACTTC. Encoded protein: CASSEGQGALVEQYF. The chain uses TRBV6-1 and TRBJ2-7; 12 nucleotides align to TRBD1. Trimming cost V 3 bases and J 6 bases; bases outside gene matches: 6. CDR1 and CDR2 (germline): MNHNS, SASEGT. CDR3 length: 15 residues.

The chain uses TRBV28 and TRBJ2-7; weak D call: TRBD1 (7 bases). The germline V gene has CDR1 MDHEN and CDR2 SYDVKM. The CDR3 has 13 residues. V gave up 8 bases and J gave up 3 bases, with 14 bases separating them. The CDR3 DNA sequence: TGTGCCAGCGGAGGGACAGCTGGCTACGAGCAGTACTTC. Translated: CASGGTAGYEQYF.

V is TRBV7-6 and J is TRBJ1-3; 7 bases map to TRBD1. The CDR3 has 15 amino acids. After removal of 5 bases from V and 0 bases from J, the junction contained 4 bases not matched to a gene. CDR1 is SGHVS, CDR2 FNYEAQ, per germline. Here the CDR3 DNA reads TGTGCCAGCAGCCGGGACAGCACCTCTGGAAACACCATATATTTT. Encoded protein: CASSRDSTSGNTIYF.

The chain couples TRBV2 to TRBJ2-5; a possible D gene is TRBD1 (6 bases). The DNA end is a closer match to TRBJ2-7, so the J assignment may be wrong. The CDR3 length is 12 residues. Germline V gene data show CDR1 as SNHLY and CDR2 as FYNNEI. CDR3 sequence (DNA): TGTGCCAGCTGGGGGCAGGGCTACGAGCAGTACTTC. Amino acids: CASWGQGYEQYF.

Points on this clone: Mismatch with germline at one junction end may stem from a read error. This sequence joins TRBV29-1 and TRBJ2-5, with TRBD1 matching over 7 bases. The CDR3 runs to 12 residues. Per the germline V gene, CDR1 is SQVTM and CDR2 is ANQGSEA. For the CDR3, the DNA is TGCAGCGCTCCGACAGGGCGAGAGACCCAGCACTTC. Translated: CSAPTGRETQHF.

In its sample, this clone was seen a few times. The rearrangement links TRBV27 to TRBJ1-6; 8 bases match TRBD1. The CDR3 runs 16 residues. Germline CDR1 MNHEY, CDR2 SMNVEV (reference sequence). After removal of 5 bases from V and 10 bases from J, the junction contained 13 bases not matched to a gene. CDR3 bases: TGTGCCAGCAGTCCCATAATTGGACAGGGCCACTCACCCCTCCACTTT. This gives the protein CASSPIIGQGHSPLHF.

The CDR3 DNA reads TGCGCCAGCAGCCAAGGTAGTAGCGGGGCAGAGACCCAGTACTTC. Translation: CASSQGSSGAETQYF. The genes are TRBV4-3 and TRBJ2-5; 8 bases match TRBD2. The length of the CDR3 is 15 residues. Germline assignment: CDR1 LGHNA and CDR2 YSLEER. V lost 1 base, J lost 4 bases, and 5 bases stayed unmatched.

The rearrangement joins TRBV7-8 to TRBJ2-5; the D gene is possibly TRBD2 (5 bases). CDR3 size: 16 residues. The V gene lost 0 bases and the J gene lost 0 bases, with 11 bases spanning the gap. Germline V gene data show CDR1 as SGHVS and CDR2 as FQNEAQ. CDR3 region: CASSLALPGYQETQYF. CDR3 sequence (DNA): TGTGCCAGCAGCTTAGCGTTGCCGGGGTACCAAGAGACCCAGTACTTC. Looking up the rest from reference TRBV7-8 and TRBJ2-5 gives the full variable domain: GAGVSQSPRYKVAKRGQDVALRCDPISGHVSLFWYQQALGQGPEFLTYFQNEAQLDKSGLPSDRFFAERPEGSVSTLKIQRTQQEDSAVYLCASSLALPGYQETQYFGPGTRLLVL.

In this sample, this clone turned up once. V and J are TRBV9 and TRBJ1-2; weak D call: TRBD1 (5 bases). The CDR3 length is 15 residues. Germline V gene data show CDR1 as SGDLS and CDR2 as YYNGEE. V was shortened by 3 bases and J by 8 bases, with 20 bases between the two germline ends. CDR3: CASSGQYTGTGGYTF. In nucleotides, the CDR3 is TGTGCCAGCAGCGGTCAATATACCGGGACTGGCGGCTACACCTTC.

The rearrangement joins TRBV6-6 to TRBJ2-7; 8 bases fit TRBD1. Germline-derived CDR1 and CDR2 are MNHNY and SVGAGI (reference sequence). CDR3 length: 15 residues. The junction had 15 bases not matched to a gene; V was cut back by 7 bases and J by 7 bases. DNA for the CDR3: TGTGCCAGCACCACCCCGGCAGGGGGCGGGAAAGAGCAGTACTTC. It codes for CASTTPAGGGKEQYF.